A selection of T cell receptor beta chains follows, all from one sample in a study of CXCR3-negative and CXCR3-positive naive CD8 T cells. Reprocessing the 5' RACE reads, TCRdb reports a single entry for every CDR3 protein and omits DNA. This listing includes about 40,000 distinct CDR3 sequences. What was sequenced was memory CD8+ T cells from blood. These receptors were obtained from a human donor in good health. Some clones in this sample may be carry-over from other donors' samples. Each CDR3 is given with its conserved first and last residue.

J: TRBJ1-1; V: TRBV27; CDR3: CASSNYPSNTEAFF
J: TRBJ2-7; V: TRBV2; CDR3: CASSELAFYEQYF
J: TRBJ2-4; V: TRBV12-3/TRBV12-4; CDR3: CASSLSAFLAKNIQYF
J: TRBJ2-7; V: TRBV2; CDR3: CASILGPSYEQYF
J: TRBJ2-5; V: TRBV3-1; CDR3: CASSRDSRETQYF
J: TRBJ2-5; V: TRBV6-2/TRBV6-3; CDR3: CASSYGPPQETQYF
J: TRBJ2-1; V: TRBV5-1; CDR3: CASSFLSYNEQFF
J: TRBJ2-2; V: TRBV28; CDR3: CASSLIRDSNTGELFF
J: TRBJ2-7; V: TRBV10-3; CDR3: CAISESWTSGSYEQYF
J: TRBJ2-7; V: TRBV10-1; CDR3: CASSGGQKGHPHSEQYF
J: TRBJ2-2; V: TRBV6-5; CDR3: CASSYLNTGELFF
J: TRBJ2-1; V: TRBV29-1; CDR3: CSVEEGGTEVF
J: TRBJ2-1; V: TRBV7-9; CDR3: CASSSKDRYNEQFF
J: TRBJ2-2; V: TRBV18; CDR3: CASSPPGPASTGELFF
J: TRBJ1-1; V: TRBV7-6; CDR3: CASSLELRNTEAFF
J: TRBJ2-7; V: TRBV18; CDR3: CASSPPTGTYEQYF
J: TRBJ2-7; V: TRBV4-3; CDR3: CASSQTSFDEQYF
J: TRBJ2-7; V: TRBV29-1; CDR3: CSVETTESYEQYF
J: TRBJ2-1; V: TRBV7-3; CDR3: CAVRGSGLSEEQFF
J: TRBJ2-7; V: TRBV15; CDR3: CATSRVQSGGSISYEQYF
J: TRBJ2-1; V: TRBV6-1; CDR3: CASRPLFNEQFF
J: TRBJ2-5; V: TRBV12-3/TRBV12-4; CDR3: CASSSLAAAGETQYF
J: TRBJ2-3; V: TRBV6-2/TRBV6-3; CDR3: CASTETDLTDTQYF
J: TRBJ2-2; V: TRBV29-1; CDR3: CSATGGHTGELFF
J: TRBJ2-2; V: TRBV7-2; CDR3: CASSPKPGHNTGELFF
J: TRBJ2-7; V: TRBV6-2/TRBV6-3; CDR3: CASSDPGRIYEQYF
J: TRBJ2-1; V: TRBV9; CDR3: CASSVGGRHYNEQFF
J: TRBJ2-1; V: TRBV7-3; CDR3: CASSNRGNEQFF
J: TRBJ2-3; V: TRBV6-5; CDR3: CASSWGQGSTDTQYF
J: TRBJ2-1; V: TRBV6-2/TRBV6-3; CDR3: CASWDFGGNEQFF
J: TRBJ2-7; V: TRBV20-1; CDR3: CSASQGALSEQYF
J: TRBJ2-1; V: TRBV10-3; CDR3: CAISESWEQFF
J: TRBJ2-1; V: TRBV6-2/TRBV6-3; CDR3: CASRAMAPKVTYNEQFF
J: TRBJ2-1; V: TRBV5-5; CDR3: CASSSSLGGSYNEQFF
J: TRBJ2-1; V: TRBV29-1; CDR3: CSVGRGSSPYNEQFF
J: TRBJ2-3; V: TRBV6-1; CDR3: CASSEGIGIGADTQYF
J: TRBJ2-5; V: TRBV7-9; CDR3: CASSGREGGAFETQYF
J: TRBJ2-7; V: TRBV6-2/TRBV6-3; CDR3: CASGGGIEAYEQYF
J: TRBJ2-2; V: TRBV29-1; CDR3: CSAWVPGTNTGELFF
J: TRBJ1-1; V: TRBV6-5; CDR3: CASRPRDRGREAFF
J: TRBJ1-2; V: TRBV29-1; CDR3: CSVIRQDYGYTF
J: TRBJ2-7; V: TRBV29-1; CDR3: CSVEGGTSSSYEQYF
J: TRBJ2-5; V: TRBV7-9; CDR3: CASSFLDVQETQYF
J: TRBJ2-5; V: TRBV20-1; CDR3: CSARFRCVEEIGETQYF
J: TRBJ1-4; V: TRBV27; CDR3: CASSFLTDNEKLFF
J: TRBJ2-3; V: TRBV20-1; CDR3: CSAPPWSSDTQYF
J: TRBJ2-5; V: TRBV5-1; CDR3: CASSLSTGGTQETQYF
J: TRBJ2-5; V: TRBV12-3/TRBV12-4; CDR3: CASSLSHLRETQYF
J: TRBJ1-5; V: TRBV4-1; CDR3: CASSQETGNQPQHF
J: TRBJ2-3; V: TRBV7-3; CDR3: CASSYTGDTQYF